The 3 T cell receptor beta chains below come from one sample, sequenced in a study of blood T cell repertoires in COVID-19 (dated by TCRdb to the early 2020s). Receptor libraries were prepared by the immunoSEQ multiplex PCR assay. TCRdb holds this immuneACCESS table with in-frame rearrangements only. Some clones are missing; in checked studies, unresolved V genes explain under half, and the rest has no known cause. Across this sample there are fewer than 200,000 clones, with around 77% seen only once. The top ten hold around 2.8% of the sample. Sequenced input: peripheral blood. These receptor sequences come from a man between 70 and 80 years old with acute or convalescent COVID-19.

The V call is TRBV6-1, the J call TRBJ2-7; maybe TRBD1 (6 bases). This CDR3 spans 17 amino acids. V was trimmed by 1 base and J by 1 base, leaving 17 bases between them. CDR1 is MNHNS and CDR2 is SASEGT in the germline V gene. CDR3 in DNA: TGTGCCAGCAGTGAAGAATTTTGGGACATATATTCCTACGAGCAGTACTTC. Protein product: CASSEEFWDIYSYEQYF.

V and J are TRBV10-1 and TRBJ2-3; no firm D call. CDR1 WNHNN and CDR2 SYGVQD come from the germline V gene (reference sequence). V gave up 7 bases and J gave up 0 bases, with 8 bases separating them. This CDR3 is built from 13 residues. The CDR3 DNA reads TGCGCCAGCACTAGACCTAGCACAGATACGCAGTATTTT. Protein sequence: CASTRPSTDTQYF.

This rearrangement joins TRBV19 to TRBJ2-7, with TRBD1 matching over 8 bases. The length of the CDR3 is 15 residues. Trimming at V came to 6 bases and at J to 0 bases, leaving 7 bases not matched to a gene. The germline CDR1 and CDR2 sequences are LNHDA and SQIVND (reference sequence). The CDR3: CASSLGQGGSYEQYF. DNA of the CDR3: TGTGCCAGTAGCCTTGGACAGGGAGGCTCCTACGAGCAGTACTTC. Based on the CDR3 plus reference TRBV19 and TRBJ2-7, the full variable domain is DGGITQSPKYLFRKEGQNVTLSCEQNLNHDAMYWYRQDPGQGLRLIYYSQIVNDFQKGDIAEGYSVSREKKESFPLTVTSAQKNPTAFYLCASSLGQGGSYEQYFGPGTRLTVT.